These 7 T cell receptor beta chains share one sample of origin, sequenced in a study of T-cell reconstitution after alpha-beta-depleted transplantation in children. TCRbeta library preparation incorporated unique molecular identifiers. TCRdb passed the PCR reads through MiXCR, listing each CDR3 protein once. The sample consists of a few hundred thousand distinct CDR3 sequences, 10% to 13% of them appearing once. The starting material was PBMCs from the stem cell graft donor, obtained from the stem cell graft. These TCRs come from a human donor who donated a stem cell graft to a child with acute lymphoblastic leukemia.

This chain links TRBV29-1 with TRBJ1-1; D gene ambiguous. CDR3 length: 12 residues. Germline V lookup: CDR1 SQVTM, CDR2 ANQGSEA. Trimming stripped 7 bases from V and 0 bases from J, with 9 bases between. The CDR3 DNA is TGCAGCGGTTCCATGATGAACACTGAAGCTTTCTTT. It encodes CSGSMMNTEAFF. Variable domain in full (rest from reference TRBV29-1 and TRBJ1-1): SAVISQKPSRDICQRGTSLTIQCQVDSQVTMMFWYRQQPGQSLTLIATANQGSEATYESGFVIDKFPISRPNLTFSTLTVSNMSPEDSSIYLCSGSMMNTEAFFGQGTRLTVV.

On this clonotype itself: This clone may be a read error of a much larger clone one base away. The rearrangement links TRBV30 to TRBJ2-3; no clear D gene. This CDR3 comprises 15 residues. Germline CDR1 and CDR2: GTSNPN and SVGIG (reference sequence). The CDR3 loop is CACSVKAPSTDTQYF. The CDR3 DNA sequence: TGTGCCTGCAGTGTAAAAGCGCCCAGCACAGATACGCAGTATTTT.

The CDR3 bases are TGTGCCAGCCGGACTAGCGGGAGGTCCGGGGAGCTGTTTTTT. It translates to CASRTSGRSGELFF. The J gene is TRBJ2-2, the V gene TRBV6-2 or TRBV6-3; 14 nucleotides line up with TRBD2. V trimming: 8 bases; J trimming: 6 bases; junction bases outside the gene matches: 2. The germline CDR1 and CDR2 sequences are MNHEY and SVGEGT. The CDR3 is 14 amino acids.

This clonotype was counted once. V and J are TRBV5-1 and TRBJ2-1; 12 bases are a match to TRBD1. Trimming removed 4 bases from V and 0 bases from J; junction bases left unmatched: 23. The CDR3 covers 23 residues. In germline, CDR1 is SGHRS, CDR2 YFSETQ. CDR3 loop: CASSASRDRGPVGSPLSYNEQFF. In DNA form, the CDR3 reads TGCGCCAGCAGCGCGTCCCGGGACAGGGGGCCCGTAGGCTCTCCTCTCTCCTACAATGAGCAGTTCTTC.

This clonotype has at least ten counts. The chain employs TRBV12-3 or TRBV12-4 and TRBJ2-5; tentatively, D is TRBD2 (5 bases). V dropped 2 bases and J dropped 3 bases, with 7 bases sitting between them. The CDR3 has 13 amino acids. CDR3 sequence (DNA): TGTGCCAGCAGTTTAACTAGAAAAGAGACCCAGTACTTC. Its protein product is CASSLTRKETQYF.

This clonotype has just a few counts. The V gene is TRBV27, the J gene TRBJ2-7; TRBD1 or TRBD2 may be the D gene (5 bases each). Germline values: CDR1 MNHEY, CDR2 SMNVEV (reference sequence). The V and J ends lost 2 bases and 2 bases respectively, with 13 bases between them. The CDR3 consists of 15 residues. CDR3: CASSLGAGSTYEQYF. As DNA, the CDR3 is TGTGCCAGCAGTTTAGGGGCAGGGAGTACCTACGAGCAGTACTTC.

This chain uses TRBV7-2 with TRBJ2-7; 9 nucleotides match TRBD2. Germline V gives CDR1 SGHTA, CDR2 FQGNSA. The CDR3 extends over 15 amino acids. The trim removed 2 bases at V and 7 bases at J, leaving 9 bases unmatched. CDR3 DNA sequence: TGTGCCAGCAGCTTAACGCTAGCGGGATTCCGGGAGCAGTACTTC. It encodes CASSLTLAGFREQYF.